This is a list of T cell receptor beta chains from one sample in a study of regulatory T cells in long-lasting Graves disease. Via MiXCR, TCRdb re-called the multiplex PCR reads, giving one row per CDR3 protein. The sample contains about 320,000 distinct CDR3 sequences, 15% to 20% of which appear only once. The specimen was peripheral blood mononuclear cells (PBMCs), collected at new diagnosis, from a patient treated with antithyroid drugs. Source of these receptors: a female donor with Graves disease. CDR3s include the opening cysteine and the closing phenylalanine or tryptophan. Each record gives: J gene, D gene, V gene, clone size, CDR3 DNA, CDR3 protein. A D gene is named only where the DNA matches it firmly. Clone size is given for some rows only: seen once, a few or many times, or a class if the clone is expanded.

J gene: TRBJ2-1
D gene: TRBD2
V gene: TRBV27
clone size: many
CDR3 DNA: TGTGCCAGCAGGCTGGGACTAGGAAATGAGCAGTTCTTC
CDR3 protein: CASRLGLGNEQFF

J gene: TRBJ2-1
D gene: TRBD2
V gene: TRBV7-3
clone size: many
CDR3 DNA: TGTGCCAGCAGCGGGGCGGGAGGGGATGAGCAGTTCTTC
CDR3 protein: CASSGAGGDEQFF

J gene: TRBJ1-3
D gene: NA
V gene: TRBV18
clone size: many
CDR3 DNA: TGTGCCAGCTCACCACCGATGCTAGGACGCAGCTCTGGAAACACCATATATTTT
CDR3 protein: CASSPPMLGRSSGNTIYF

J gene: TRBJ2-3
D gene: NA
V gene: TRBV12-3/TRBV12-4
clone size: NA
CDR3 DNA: TGTGCCAGCAGTTTCAGTCACGCAGATACGCAGTATTTT
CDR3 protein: CASSFSHADTQYF

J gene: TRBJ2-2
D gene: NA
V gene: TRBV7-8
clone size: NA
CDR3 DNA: TGTGCCAGCAGCTTCGGACTGGCGAACACCGGGGAGCTGTTTTTT
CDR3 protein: CASSFGLANTGELFF

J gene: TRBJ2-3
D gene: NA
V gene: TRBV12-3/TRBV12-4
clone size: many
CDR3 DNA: TGTGCCAGCAGTTTAAGGGCGCAAAAGGGGACAGATACGCAGTATTTT
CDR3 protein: CASSLRAQKGTDTQYF

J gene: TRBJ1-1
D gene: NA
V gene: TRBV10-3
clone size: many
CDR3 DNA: TGTGCCATCAGTGAGTCAGCAGGGTTTAACACTGAAGCTTTCTTT
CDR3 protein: CAISESAGFNTEAFF

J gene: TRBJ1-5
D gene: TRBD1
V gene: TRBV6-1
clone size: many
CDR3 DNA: TGTGCCAGCAGTCCTTCGGGACAGACTAATCAGCCCCAGCATTTT
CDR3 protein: CASSPSGQTNQPQHF

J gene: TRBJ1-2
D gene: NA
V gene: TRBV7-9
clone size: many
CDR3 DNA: TGTGCCAGCAGCTTAATGGAGGCTCACTATGGCTACACCTTC
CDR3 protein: CASSLMEAHYGYTF

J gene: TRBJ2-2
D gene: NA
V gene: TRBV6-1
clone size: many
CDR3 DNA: TGTGCCAGCACAAACGGGCCCTACCACACCGGGGAGCTGTTTTTT
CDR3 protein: CASTNGPYHTGELFF

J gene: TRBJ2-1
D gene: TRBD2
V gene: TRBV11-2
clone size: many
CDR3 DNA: TGTGCCAGCAGCTTAGACCTCCTAGCGGGAGGGCGGGAGCAGTTCTTC
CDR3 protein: CASSLDLLAGGREQFF

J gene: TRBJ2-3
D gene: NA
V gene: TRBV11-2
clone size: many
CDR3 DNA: TGTGCCAGCAGCCGGACTTCGTCCGGGGGCAGAGTAGATACGCAGTATTTT
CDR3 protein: CASSRTSSGGRVDTQYF

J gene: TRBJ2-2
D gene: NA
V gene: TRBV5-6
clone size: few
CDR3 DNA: TGTGCCAGCAGCTTGTCAGGGGTGGACACCGGGGAGCTGTTTTTT
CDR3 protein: CASSLSGVDTGELFF

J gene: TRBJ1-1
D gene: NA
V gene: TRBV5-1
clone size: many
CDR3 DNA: TGCGCCAGCAGCCCCATCGCAGTGAACACTGAAGCTTTCTTT
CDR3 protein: CASSPIAVNTEAFF

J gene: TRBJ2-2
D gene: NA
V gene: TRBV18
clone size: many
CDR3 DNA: TGTGCCAGCTCCCCCGGTGGATCATCTCGCGGGGAGCTGTTTTTT
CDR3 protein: CASSPGGSSRGELFF

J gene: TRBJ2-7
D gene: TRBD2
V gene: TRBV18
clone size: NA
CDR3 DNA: TGTGCCAGCTCACCCCTTCCGGGACTAGCGGGGACCTACGAGCAGTACTTC
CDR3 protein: CASSPLPGLAGTYEQYF

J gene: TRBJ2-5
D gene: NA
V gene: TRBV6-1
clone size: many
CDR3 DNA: TGTGCCAGCAGTCAAGCTCTTCTGGGGACCCAGTACTTC
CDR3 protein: CASSQALLGTQYF

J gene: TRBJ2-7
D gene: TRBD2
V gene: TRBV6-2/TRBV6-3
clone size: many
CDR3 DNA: TGTGCCAGCAGTGCTACTAGCGGAATCTCCTACGAGCAGTACTTC
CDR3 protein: CASSATSGISYEQYF

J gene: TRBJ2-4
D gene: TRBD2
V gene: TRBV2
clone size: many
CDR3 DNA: TGTGCCAGCAAGGACGGGACTAGCGGGACGGCCAAAAACATTCAGTACTTC
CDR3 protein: CASKDGTSGTAKNIQYF

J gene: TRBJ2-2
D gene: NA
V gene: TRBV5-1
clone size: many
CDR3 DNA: TGCGCCAGCAGCCGGCAGACCGGCAATACCGGGGAGCTGTTTTTT
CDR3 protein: CASSRQTGNTGELFF

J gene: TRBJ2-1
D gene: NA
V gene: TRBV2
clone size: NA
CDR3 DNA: TGTGCCAGCAGTACGAACCCCACGCGGATAGCGGATCTACTCCCCTACAATGAGCAGTTCTTC
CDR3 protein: CASSTNPTRIADLLPYNEQFF

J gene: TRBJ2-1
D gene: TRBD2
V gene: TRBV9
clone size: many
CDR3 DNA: TGTGCCAGCAGCGTAGGACTAGCGGGGTGGGGCTCCTACAATGAGCAGTTCTTC
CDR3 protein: CASSVGLAGWGSYNEQFF

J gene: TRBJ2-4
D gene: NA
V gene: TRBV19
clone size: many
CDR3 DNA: TGTGCCAGTAGTATGGGGAGAGCCCTCGGGTACCACATTCAGTACTTC
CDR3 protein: CASSMGRALGYHIQYF

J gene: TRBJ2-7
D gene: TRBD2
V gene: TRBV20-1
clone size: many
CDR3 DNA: TGCAGTGCCTCGACTAGCGGGAGTCGCGAGCAGTACTTC
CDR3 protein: CSASTSGSREQYF

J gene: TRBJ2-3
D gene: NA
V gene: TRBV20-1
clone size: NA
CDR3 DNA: TGCAGTGCTGCCTTCGGGGATACGCAGTATTTT
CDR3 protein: CSAAFGDTQYF

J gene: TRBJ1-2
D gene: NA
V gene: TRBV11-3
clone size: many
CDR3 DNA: TGTGCCAGCAGCTTACTCTCAGGGGTTGGCTACACCTTC
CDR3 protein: CASSLLSGVGYTF

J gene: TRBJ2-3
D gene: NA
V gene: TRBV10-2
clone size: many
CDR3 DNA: TGCGCCAGCAGTGACCGCAGACTAGTCGCAGATACGCAGTATTTT
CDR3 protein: CASSDRRLVADTQYF

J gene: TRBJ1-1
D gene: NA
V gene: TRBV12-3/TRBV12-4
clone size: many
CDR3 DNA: TGTGCCAGCAGTTTAGACAACAGATTGAACACTGAAGCTTTCTTT
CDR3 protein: CASSLDNRLNTEAFF

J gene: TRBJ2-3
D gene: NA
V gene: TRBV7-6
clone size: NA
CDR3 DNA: TGTGCCAGCAGCTTTGTGTACACAGATACGCAGTATTTT
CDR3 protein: CASSFVYTDTQYF

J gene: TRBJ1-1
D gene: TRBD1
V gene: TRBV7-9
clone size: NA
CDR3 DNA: TGTGCCAGCAGCAGACTGGGACAGAAGAACACTGAAGCTTTCTTT
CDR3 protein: CASSRLGQKNTEAFF

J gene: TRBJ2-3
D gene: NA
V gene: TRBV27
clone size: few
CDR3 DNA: TGTGCCAGCAAGGGTCTGGGGCCAGATACGCAGTATTTT
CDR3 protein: CASKGLGPDTQYF

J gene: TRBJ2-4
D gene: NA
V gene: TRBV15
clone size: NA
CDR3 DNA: TGTGCCACCAGCGCATATACGGGGCTAGCCAAAAACATTCAGTACTTC
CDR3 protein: CATSAYTGLAKNIQYF

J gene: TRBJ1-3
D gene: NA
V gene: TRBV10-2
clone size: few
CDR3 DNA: TGCACCAGCAGTGTTCACGGCGGCTCTGGAAACACCATATATTTT
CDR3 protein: CTSSVHGGSGNTIYF

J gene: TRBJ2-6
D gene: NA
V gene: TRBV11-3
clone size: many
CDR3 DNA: TGTGCCAGCAGCCCTACAGGGTCTGGGGCCAACGTCCTGACTTTC
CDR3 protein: CASSPTGSGANVLTF

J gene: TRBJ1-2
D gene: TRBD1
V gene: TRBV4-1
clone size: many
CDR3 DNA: TGCGCCAGCAGCCAAAACATACAGGGGAACTATGGCTACACCTTC
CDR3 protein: CASSQNIQGNYGYTF

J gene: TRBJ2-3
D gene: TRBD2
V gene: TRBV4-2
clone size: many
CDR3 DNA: TGTGCCAGCAGCCCCAATGAGGCTAGCGGGAGCGATACGCAGTATTTT
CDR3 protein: CASSPNEASGSDTQYF

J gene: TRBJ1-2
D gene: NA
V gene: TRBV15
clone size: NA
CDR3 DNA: TGTGCCACCAGGGACGGGGCAGTCTATGGCTACACCTTC
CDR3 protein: CATRDGAVYGYTF

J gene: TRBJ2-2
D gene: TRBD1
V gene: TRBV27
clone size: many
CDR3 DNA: TGTGCCAGCAGCCTACTGGGCCCTCTCGGGACAGGTTTTATCGGGGAGCTGTTTTTT
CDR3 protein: CASSLLGPLGTGFIGELFF

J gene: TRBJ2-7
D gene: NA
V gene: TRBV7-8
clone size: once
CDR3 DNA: TGTGCCAGCAGCTTAGAGGCAGGGGTAGGCTACGAGCAGTACTTC
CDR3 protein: CASSLEAGVGYEQYF

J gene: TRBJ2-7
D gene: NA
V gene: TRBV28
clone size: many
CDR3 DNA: TGTGCCAGCAGTCCCCCCGGAAGGCAGATCTACGAGCAGTACTTC
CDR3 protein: CASSPPGRQIYEQYF

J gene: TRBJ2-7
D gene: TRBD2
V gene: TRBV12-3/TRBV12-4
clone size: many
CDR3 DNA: TGTGCCAGCAGTTGGACTAGCGGGAGCTACGAGCAGTACTTC
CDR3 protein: CASSWTSGSYEQYF